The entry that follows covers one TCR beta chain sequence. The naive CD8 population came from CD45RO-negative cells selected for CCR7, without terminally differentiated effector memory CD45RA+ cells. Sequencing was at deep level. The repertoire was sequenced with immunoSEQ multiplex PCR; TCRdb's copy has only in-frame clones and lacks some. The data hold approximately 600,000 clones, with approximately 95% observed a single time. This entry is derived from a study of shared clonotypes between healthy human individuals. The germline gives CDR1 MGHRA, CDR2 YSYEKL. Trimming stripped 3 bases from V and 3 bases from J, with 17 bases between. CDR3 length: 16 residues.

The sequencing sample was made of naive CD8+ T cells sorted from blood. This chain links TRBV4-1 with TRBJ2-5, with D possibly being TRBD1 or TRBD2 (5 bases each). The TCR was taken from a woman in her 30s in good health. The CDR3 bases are TGCGCCAGCAGCCAGTTGGCTTTTTGGGGGAAAGAGACCCAGTACTTC. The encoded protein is CASSQLAFWGKETQYF.